Presented here are 10 T cell receptor beta chains from one specimen sequenced in a study of monozygotic twins with inflammatory bowel disease. TCRdb re-called the 5' RACE reads and shows each CDR3 protein once, DNA omitted. The sample table includes about 200,000 distinct CDR3 sequences. The sequencing sample was made of blood. The receptor set was obtained from a human donor with ulcerative colitis or Crohn's disease, or a healthy co-twin of an affected twin (not recorded which).

The chain is built from TRBV7-8 and TRBJ1-1. The CDR3 spans 12 residues. Germline assignment: CDR1 SGHVS and CDR2 FQNEAQ. This chain's CDR3 is CASSRKNTEAFF.

The chain is built from TRBV6-5 and TRBJ1-4; TCRdb selects TRBD1, and the lack of DNA leaves this call unchecked. This CDR3 has 14 amino acids. Per germline, CDR1 MNHEY and CDR2 SVGAGI. The CDR3: CASSFGTANEKLFF.

The J gene is TRBJ1-2, the V gene TRBV6-5. This CDR3 has 13 residues. Germline CDR1 reads MNHEY; CDR2 reads SVGAGI. The CDR3 protein is CASSIRSEGGYTF.

CDR3 sequence reads: CASSSRLGLDNEQFF. V and J are TRBV7-6 and TRBJ2-1. Germline CDR1 and CDR2: SGHVS and FNYEAQ. CDR3 length: 15 amino acids.

The V call is TRBV20-1, the J call TRBJ2-1; the D call of TRBD1 rests on TCRdb alone, since no DNA is present to check it. Germline CDR1 is DFQATT and CDR2 is SNEGSKA (reference sequence). CDR3 length: 14 residues. The chain's CDR3 is CSATTGGSYNEQFF.

The chain is built from TRBV27 and TRBJ1-4; as DNA is missing, the TRBD1 call by TCRdb cannot be tested. The CDR3 spans 16 residues. CDR1 MNHEY and CDR2 SMNVEV come from the germline V gene (reference sequence). This CDR3 reads CASSYTSGRPNEKLFF.

The V and J genes are TRBV4-2 and TRBJ2-3; TCRdb names TRBD2, which stays unverified in the absence of DNA. The CDR3 loop spans 16 amino acids. CDR1 is LGHNA and CDR2 is YNFKEQ in the germline V gene. CDR3 sequence reads: CASSPSGGDSTDTQYF.

The chain links TRBV20-1 to TRBJ1-1. The CDR3 totals 14 residues. Germline lookup yields CDR1 DFQATT and CDR2 SNEGSKA (reference sequence). The CDR3 loop reads CSAPLDRNSRRAFF.

The chain uses TRBV29-1 and TRBJ1-5; TCRdb indicates TRBD1, and absent DNA this call remains unverified. The CDR3 consists of 13 residues. Germline V gives CDR1 SQVTM, CDR2 ANQGSEA. The CDR3 loop reads CSVVGGVDQPQHF.

The V call is TRBV6-1, the J call TRBJ2-3; the TCRdb D gene call, TRBD2, has no DNA to confirm it. The CDR3 sequence is 16 residues long. Looked up from germline, CDR1 is MNHNS and CDR2 is SASEGT. Here the CDR3 reads CASSPGLLGGTDTQYF.